This T cell receptor beta chain was identified during a study of blood T cell repertoires in COVID-19. Study in general: From T cells, B-cell-depleted T cells, or PBMCs came the material, which was cDNA or gDNA.

Germline CDR1 LGHNA, CDR2 YSLEER. The CDR3 loop spans 15 amino acids. With 4 bases removed from V and 1 base from J, the gap between germline ends came to 13 bases. Generated by immunoSEQ multiplex PCR, the TCRdb table keeps only in-frame clones and is missing some. The top ten clones hold more than 5% of a sample with nearly 350,000 clones, about nine tenths of them seen once. Sequencing used peripheral blood. This clonotype originated in a woman in her forties or fifties with COVID-19, enrolled during active disease. V gene TRBV4-3 combines with J gene TRBJ1-1, with D possibly being TRBD1 (6 bases). This CDR3 is CASSPRQVTNTEAFF. For the CDR3, the DNA is TGCGCCAGCAGCCCGCGACAGGTAACGAACACTGAAGCTTTCTTT.